This TCR beta chain was recovered during a study of T-cell reconstitution after alpha-beta-depleted transplantation in children. Study results and limitations: After transplant, high TCRbeta diversity at day 60 in some patients arose from surviving recipient T cells and thymic progenitors. Several hundred expanded graft clones reportedly supplied alpha-beta T cells about two months after transplant.

Construction of the TCRbeta library involved unique molecular identifiers. MiXCR, run by TCRdb on the PCR reads, gives a single entry per CDR3 protein. The sample records around 600,000 distinct CDR3 sequences, more than 20% being singletons. This clonotype was found many times. Its specificity is unknown. CDR1 is ENHRY and CDR2 is SYGVKD in the germline V gene. The ends were cut back, 2 bases at V and 5 bases at J, with 9 bases in the middle. The CDR3 length is 14 residues. This TCR came from a boy younger than two who had a stem cell transplant for acute myeloid leukemia, so the T cells may come from the graft donor. The sequences come from PBMCs, mostly from graft donor cells, collected 360 days after TCRalphabeta/CD19-depleted stem cell transplant. The genes are TRBV10-3 and TRBJ2-2; D is perhaps TRBD1 or TRBD2 (6 bases each). The CDR3 DNA follows: TGTGCCATCAGTGAGAGGGGGGAGACCGGGGAGCTGTTTTTT. It codes for CAISERGETGELFF.